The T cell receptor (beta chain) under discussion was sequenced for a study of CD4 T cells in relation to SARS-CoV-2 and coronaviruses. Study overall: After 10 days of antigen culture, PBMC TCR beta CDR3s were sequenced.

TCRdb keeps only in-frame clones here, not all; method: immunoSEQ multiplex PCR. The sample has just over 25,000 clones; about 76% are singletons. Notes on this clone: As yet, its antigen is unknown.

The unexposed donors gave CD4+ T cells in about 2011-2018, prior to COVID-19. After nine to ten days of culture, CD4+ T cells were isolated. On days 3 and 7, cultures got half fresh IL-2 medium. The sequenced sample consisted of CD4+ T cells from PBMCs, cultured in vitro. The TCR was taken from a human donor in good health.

CDR3 bases: TGTGCCAGCAGCCCCAGGCTAACCGGGGAGCTGTTTTTT. It encodes CASSPRLTGELFF. The chain employs TRBV7-2 and TRBJ2-2, with D uncertain. V lost 5 bases to trimming and J lost 5 bases, with 9 bases between them. The length of the CDR3 is 13 residues. Germline-derived CDR1 and CDR2 are SGHTA and FQGNSA.